Presented here are 26 T cell receptor beta chains from one specimen sequenced in a study of T cells after yellow fever vaccination. TCRdb re-called the 5' RACE reads with MiXCR, one entry per CDR3 protein. This table has tens of thousands of distinct CDR3 sequences, roughly 8% appearing once. This material consisted of CD8+ T cells sorted from PBMCs, taken on the day of the yellow fever booster vaccination. These receptors were taken from a man under 40 who received the YFV17D yellow fever vaccine.

This clonotype was counted a few times. This chain connects TRBV15 to TRBJ2-7; 14 bases fit TRBD2. The CDR3 runs 14 residues. The V gene end was trimmed by 6 bases and the J gene end by 6 bases; junction bases not matched to a gene: 4. Germline CDR1 and CDR2: LNHNV and YYDKDF (reference sequence). The CDR3 spells CATRPGLAGAEQYF. The CDR3 DNA is TGTGCCACCAGACCGGGACTAGCGGGAGCCGAGCAGTACTTC.

V and J are TRBV7-6 and TRBJ2-7, with D maybe TRBD1 (6 bases). The germline V and J ends were trimmed by 5 bases and 3 bases, with 14 bases remaining between them. CDR3 length: 14 amino acids. Germline V CDR1 and CDR2: SGHVS, FNYEAQ. In nucleotides, the CDR3 is TGTGCCAGCAGCCCCCGACAGGAGTACTACGAGCAGTACTTC. It yields the protein CASSPRQEYYEQYF. Full variable domain (rest looked up from reference TRBV7-6 and TRBJ2-7): GAGVSQSPRYKVTKRGQDVALRCDPISGHVSLYWYRQALGQGPEFLTYFNYEAQQDKSGLPNDRFSAERPEGSISTLTIQRTEQRDSAMYRCASSPRQEYYEQYFGPGTRLTVT.

The sample holds a few counts of this clonotype. The V call is TRBV6-1, the J call TRBJ2-1; 10 bases map to TRBD2. The CDR3 runs 15 residues. The V gene's germline CDR1 is MNHNS and CDR2 SASEGT. The V and J ends lost 6 bases and 2 bases, in that order; junction bases with no gene match: 4. The CDR3 nucleotides read TGTGCCAGCAGGTGGCTAGCGGGAGCCTACAATGAGCAGTTCTTC. It encodes CASRWLAGAYNEQFF.

This clonotype was detected a few times. This rearrangement joins TRBV24-1 to TRBJ1-2; unclear D gene. The V gene's germline CDR1 is KGHDR and CDR2 SFDVKD. The CDR3 runs 13 residues. Between the trimmed V and J ends, which lost 8 bases and 2 bases, there was a span of 11 bases. The CDR3 is CATMPTTNYGYTF. Written as DNA, the CDR3 is TGTGCCACCATGCCCACCACCAACTATGGCTACACCTTC.

There are a few counts of this clonotype. The chain combines TRBV29-1 with TRBJ1-2; D is undetermined. With 7 bases removed from V and 8 bases from J, the gap between germline ends came to 11 bases. Germline V gene data show CDR1 as SQVTM and CDR2 as ANQGSEA. The CDR3 totals 10 residues. The chain's CDR3 is CSDAGVGYTF. CDR3 in DNA: TGCAGCGATGCCGGCGTGGGCTACACCTTC.

This clonotype was recorded a few times. The genes are TRBV11-2 and TRBJ2-1; 13 positions agree with TRBD2. This CDR3 has 15 amino acids. The V gene end was trimmed by 7 bases and the J gene end by 4 bases; junction bases not matched to a gene: 4. Germline V gives CDR1 SGHAT, CDR2 FQNNGV. The CDR3 DNA follows: TGTGCCAGCATCGGACTAGCGGGAGATTACAATGAGCAGTTCTTC. It translates to CASIGLAGDYNEQFF.

This clonotype was counted ten times or more. J is TRBJ2-7 and V is TRBV20-1, with D possibly called TRBD1 or TRBD2 (5 bases each). Trimming removed 2 bases from V and 3 bases from J, with 20 bases in between. The CDR3 covers 16 residues. CDR1 is DFQATT, CDR2 SNEGSKA, per germline (reference sequence). CDR3 sequence reads: CSARREPGGINYEQYF. Here the CDR3 DNA reads TGCAGTGCTAGAAGGGAGCCTGGGGGAATCAACTACGAGCAGTACTTC.

The rearrangement uses TRBV4-1 and TRBJ2-1; D may be TRBD2 (6 bases). V lost 1 base to trimming and J lost 6 bases, with 19 bases between them. Germline loops: CDR1 MGHRA, CDR2 YSYEKL. The CDR3 has 17 residues. CDR3 bases: TGCGCCAGCAGCCAAGCCAAGTCGGGACTCCTCATCAATGAGCAGTTCTTC. Its protein product is CASSQAKSGLLINEQFF.

V gene TRBV12-3 or TRBV12-4 combines with J gene TRBJ2-2, with no clear D. V was cut by 3 bases and J by 4 bases, with 6 bases left in between. This CDR3 is built from 13 residues. The CDR3 sequence is CASSLSATGELFF. The CDR3 coding sequence is TGTGCCAGCAGTTTGTCCGCCACCGGGGAGCTGTTTTTT.

V gene TRBV11-2 combines with J gene TRBJ2-7, with D perhaps matching TRBD2 (6 bases). Trimming left V 4 bases short and J 2 bases short, with 24 bases between. CDR3 length equals 18 residues. The germline V gene has CDR1 SGHAT and CDR2 FQNNGV. CDR3 residues: CASSSPVDTPGSAYEQYF. DNA of the CDR3: TGTGCCAGCAGCTCTCCAGTGGACACGCCCGGGAGCGCCTACGAGCAGTACTTC.

This clonotype came up many times. This chain uses TRBV24-1 with TRBJ2-1; no firm D call. V lost 1 base and J 4 bases, leaving 4 bases between the germline ends. The CDR3 covers 13 residues. CDR1 and CDR2 (germline): KGHDR, SFDVKD. This CDR3 is CATSDLWYNEQFF. The CDR3 DNA reads as TGTGCCACCAGTGATTTATGGTACAATGAGCAGTTCTTC.

This clonotype has more than one count but fewer than ten. The rearrangement links TRBV5-5 to TRBJ1-1, with TRBD1 matching 7 bases. CDR1 SGHKS and CDR2 YYEKEE come from the germline V gene (reference sequence). The CDR3 is 13 residues long. With V trimmed by 1 base and J by 3 bases, 0 bases remained unmatched. The DNA of the CDR3 is TGTGCCAGCAGCTTGCAGGGGGACACTGAAGCTTTCTTT. Translated: CASSLQGDTEAFF.

This clonotype was observed a handful of times. The gene calls are TRBV7-6 and TRBJ2-3; D may match TRBD1 or TRBD2 (6 bases each). Trimming took 0 bases from V and 3 from J, leaving 13 bases between them. Per germline, CDR1 SGHVS and CDR2 FNYEAQ. The CDR3 is 16 residues long. The CDR3 loop is CASSLAPGAITDTQYF. In DNA form, the CDR3 reads TGTGCCAGCAGCTTAGCCCCGGGGGCAATAACAGATACGCAGTATTTT.

In its sample, this clonotype was seen a few times. The rearrangement links TRBV7-9 to TRBJ2-7, with D perhaps matching TRBD1 (6 bases). The V and J ends lost 4 bases and 1 base respectively, with 11 bases between them. CDR1 SEHNR and CDR2 FQNEAQ come from the germline V gene (reference sequence). This CDR3 is 14 amino acids long. CDR3 sequence (DNA): TGTGCCAGCAGCTCGACCAGGGGTTCCTACGAGCAGTACTTC. It specifies CASSSTRGSYEQYF.

This clonotype was recorded at least ten times. The chain recombines TRBV9 with TRBJ2-7; D gene ambiguous. From germline, CDR1 is SGDLS and CDR2 YYNGEE. With 0 bases removed from V and 3 bases from J, the gap between germline ends came to 10 bases. CDR3 length: 14 residues. The CDR3 nucleotides read TGTGCCAGCAGCGTAGGAGGCCCAAACTACGAGCAGTACTTC. The encoded protein is CASSVGGPNYEQYF.

This clonotype appeared many times. The rearrangement links TRBV20-1 to TRBJ1-2; D is undetermined. This CDR3 is 13 amino acids long. Germline CDR1 DFQATT, CDR2 SNEGSKA (reference sequence). Trimming cost V 4 bases and J 4 bases, with 13 bases left between them. CDR3 protein: CSAMDFNRYGYTF. DNA of the CDR3: TGCAGTGCTATGGACTTTAACCGCTATGGCTACACCTTC.

The CDR3 coding sequence is TGTGCCAGCAGCGTTGGGCTAGCGGGAGGCCAGGGGGGTTTTGATAATGAGCAGTTCTTC. Protein sequence: CASSVGLAGGQGGFDNEQFF. The J gene is TRBJ2-1, the V gene TRBV7-2, with 11 positions matching TRBD2. The CDR3 runs to 20 residues. Germline lookup yields CDR1 SGHTA and CDR2 FQGNSA. The junction had 22 bases not matched to a gene; V was cut back by 5 bases and J by 7 bases.

The chain links TRBV20-1 to TRBJ2-3, with D unresolved. Per the germline V gene, CDR1 is DFQATT and CDR2 is SNEGSKA (reference sequence). Trimming cost V 5 bases and J 0 bases, with 9 bases left between them. The CDR3 spans 13 residues. The CDR3 loop is CSAGGTSTDTQYF. The DNA of the CDR3 is TGCAGTGCTGGCGGAACTAGCACAGATACGCAGTATTTT.

For the CDR3, the DNA is TGTGCCAGCAGCGTAGAACCGGGACCCGCCCCAGATACGCAGTATTTT. Translating gives CASSVEPGPAPDTQYF. The V gene is TRBV9, the J gene TRBJ2-3, with D perhaps given as TRBD1 or TRBD2 (5 bases each). This CDR3 is 16 amino acids long. The germline gives CDR1 SGDLS, CDR2 YYNGEE. Trimming stripped 0 bases from V and 4 bases from J, with 15 bases between.

The chain employs TRBV14 and TRBJ2-1, with D hard to call. The V end lost 0 bases, the J end lost 6 bases, and 9 bases lay between the germline ends. Germline V gene data show CDR1 as SGHDN and CDR2 as FVKESK. The CDR3 consists of 14 residues. CDR3 nucleotide sequence: TGTGCCAGCAGCCAAGAGTGGCCCGCCAATGAGCAGTTCTTC. Its protein is CASSQEWPANEQFF.

This clonotype was seen more than once but under ten times. V and J are TRBV11-2 and TRBJ2-3, with no clear D. Germline CDR1 and CDR2: SGHAT and FQNNGV. The CDR3 runs 13 residues. Deletions cut 5 bases from V and 6 bases from J, with 12 bases between. The CDR3 reads CASSPPAGDTQYF. In DNA form, the CDR3 reads TGTGCCAGCAGCCCCCCGGCTGGGGATACGCAGTATTTT.

V gene TRBV19 combines with J gene TRBJ2-7; the D call may be TRBD1 or TRBD2 (5 bases each). The CDR3 runs to 14 residues. Trimming removed 1 base from V and 5 bases from J, with 12 bases in between. CDR1 is LNHDA and CDR2 is SQIVND in the germline V gene (reference sequence). This CDR3 reads CASSIGGVGDEQYF. CDR3 nucleotide sequence: TGTGCCAGTAGTATAGGAGGGGTAGGAGACGAGCAGTACTTC.

This clonotype was seen at least ten times. The chain joins TRBV11-3 to TRBJ2-2; D is unresolved. From germline, CDR1 is SGHNT and CDR2 YENEEA. V was pared by 2 bases and J by 4 bases, with 2 bases between. The CDR3 has 12 amino acids. The CDR3 DNA is TGTGCCAGCAGCTTAAGCACCGGGGAGCTGTTTTTT. As protein: CASSLSTGELFF.

This clonotype occurred many times. This sequence joins TRBV2 and TRBJ2-1; the D gene could be TRBD1 or TRBD2 (5 bases each). CDR3 length: 10 residues. Trimming shortened V by 10 bases and J by 9 bases, and 10 bases separated the two germline ends. Germline V gives CDR1 SNHLY, CDR2 FYNNEI. This CDR3 reads CAKQAGEQFF. In DNA form, the CDR3 reads TGTGCCAAACAGGCGGGTGAGCAGTTCTTC.

The genes are TRBV12-3 or TRBV12-4 and TRBJ1-1, with 7 bases lining up with TRBD1. The J segment lost 1 base and the V segment lost 10 bases, leaving 12 bases of the junction unmatched. The CDR3 totals 15 residues. The CDR3 nucleotides read TGTGCCATTCCGCCCCCGACAGGGCCGAACACTGAAGCTTTCTTT. Protein: CAIPPPTGPNTEAFF.

The rearrangement joins TRBV6-4 to TRBJ2-3; 7 nucleotides line up with TRBD1. The V gene's germline CDR1 is MRHNA and CDR2 SNTAGT. The junction had 12 bases not matched to a gene; V was cut back by 5 bases and J by 4 bases. The length of the CDR3 is 16 residues. CDR3 protein: CASSTSQGDRADTQYF. The DNA of the CDR3 is TGTGCCAGCAGTACCTCGCAGGGGGATCGCGCAGATACGCAGTATTTT.